This T cell receptor beta chain stems from a study of shared clonotypes between healthy human individuals. In the case of this clone: The antigen remains undetermined.

Overall study findings and caveats: What naive subsets generally showed was a larger estimated richness than memory subsets showed.

In the naive CD8 group, cells lacked CD45RO and were positively selected for CCR7, so terminally differentiated effector memory CD45RA+ cells were left out. The CDR3 has 16 amino acids. V was cut by 2 bases and J by 0 bases, with 13 bases left in between. The V gene's germline CDR1 is MNHEY and CDR2 SVGAGI. TCRdb's table, derived via immunoSEQ multiplex PCR, lists solely in-frame clones and lacks some. The data hold 2 million or so clones, with around 96% observed a single time. Sample: naive CD8+ T cells sorted from blood. J is TRBJ1-1 and V is TRBV6-5; D might be TRBD1 (6 bases). This clonotype was obtained from a young man in good health. CDR3 amino acids: CASSYAWGTLNTEAFF. For the CDR3, the DNA is TGTGCCAGCAGTTACGCCTGGGGGACACTGAACACTGAAGCTTTCTTT.